A selection of T cell receptor beta chains follows, all from one sample in a study of STAT3 mutations in large granular lymphocyte leukemia. This table comes from immunoSEQ multiplex PCR, and its TCRdb copy is limited to in-frame clones, with some not included. The table shows over 9,000 clones, with around 90% occurring only once. Material: peripheral blood mononuclear cells. Every receptor here comes from a man aged 60-69 years with T-cell large granular lymphocyte leukemia. Some clones in this sample may be carry-over from other donors' samples. Both conserved end residues are trimmed from each CDR3. The order of the fields is J gene, V gene, D gene, CDR3 protein. The D gene is left open where the match is weak.

>TRBJ1-1|TRBV7-2|TRBD1
ASSGQGWTEAF
>TRBJ2-3|TRBV6-6|-
ASSPSGALDTQY
>TRBJ2-2|TRBV10-3|TRBD1
AISGRGPPTGELF
>TRBJ2-3|TRBV11-3|-
ASSLGRNTDTQY
>TRBJ2-5|TRBV5-1|TRBD2
ASSLGGLAVQETQY
>TRBJ2-3|TRBV27|-
ASSLIRMADTQY
>TRBJ1-2|TRBV29-1|TRBD1
SVRGTAYGYT
>TRBJ2-7|TRBV11-2|-
ASSPLRDFYEQY
>TRBJ1-3|TRBV30|-
AWGARGSTSGNTIY
>TRBJ2-1|TRBV5-4|-
ARTRGYEQF
>TRBJ2-1|TRBV18|TRBD2
ASSLGTSGDTV
>TRBJ2-5|TRBV5-1|TRBD2
ASSLVSGGPWETQY
>TRBJ2-7|TRBV18|-
ASSPREGDSYEQY
>TRBJ1-2|TRBV29-1|TRBD1
SVVAGGNYGYT
>TRBJ2-1|TRBV28|TRBD1
ASSPGTGAYNEQF
>TRBJ2-3|TRBV7-8|TRBD2
ASSTRTSGSKDTQY
>TRBJ1-5|TRBV5-6|-
ASSLSRGQNQPQH
>TRBJ2-5|TRBV7-9|TRBD1
ASSRSTGGPETQY
>TRBJ2-7|TRBV23-1|TRBD1
ASSPRGQGSDEQY
>TRBJ1-2|TRBV7-2|-
ASSPGGRYGYT
>TRBJ2-7|TRBV23-1|-
ASSQPGSRLYEQY
>TRBJ2-3|TRBV4-2|TRBD2
ASSHASGRDDTQY
>TRBJ2-1|TRBV5-4|TRBD2
ASSLGLAGYLNEQF
>TRBJ2-7|TRBV6-6|TRBD2
ASSYGLAGGRQY
>TRBJ2-5|TRBV9|-
ASSVGVAQEETQY
>TRBJ2-7|TRBV7-2|TRBD2
ASSLELAGAGEQY
>TRBJ2-1|TRBV6-5|TRBD2
ASRIAGVDNEQF
>TRBJ2-5|TRBV5-1|-
ASSFGASQETQY
>TRBJ1-3|TRBV5-1|-
ASSLGTLNLGGNTIY
>TRBJ1-5|TRBV6-6|-
ASTLGGSMDQPQH
>TRBJ2-7|TRBV5-5|-
ASSIGPLAGEQY
>TRBJ1-1|TRBV7-9|TRBD1
ASSYDTGRGLDTEAF
>TRBJ2-1|TRBV20-1|-
SARGSSEQF
>TRBJ2-2|TRBV5-6|TRBD1
ASSGDRGVGELF
>TRBJ1-2|TRBV5-8|-
ASSLTQGRGYT
>TRBJ1-3|TRBV7-2|TRBD1
ASSSGQGRNSGNTIY
>TRBJ1-1|TRBV5-1|TRBD1
ASRVGQGGTEAF
>TRBJ1-5|TRBV6-1|-
ASIGDSNQPQH
>TRBJ2-6|TRBV28|-
ASRLDNSGANVLT
>TRBJ1-5|TRBV7-2|-
ASSFLIDQPQH
>TRBJ1-5|TRBV28|-
ASRDSGSNQPQH
>TRBJ2-3|TRBV19|-
ASRTGSTDTQY
>TRBJ2-3|TRBV5-1|TRBD1
ASLQGASTDTQY
>TRBJ1-5|TRBV6-5|TRBD1
ASSYSGTGDQPQH
>TRBJ2-1|TRBV9|-
ASSPGTRTDNEQF
>TRBJ2-5|TRBV7-9|-
ASSPGRTEETQY
>TRBJ1-2|TRBV5-1|-
ASSLVPGSDYGYT
>TRBJ2-7|TRBV11-2|-
ASSRWSYEQY
>TRBJ2-5|TRBV7-3|TRBD2
ASSSGTSGRREETQY
>TRBJ2-2|TRBV4-1|TRBD2
ASSQQAGLTGELF
>TRBJ2-1|TRBV4-2|-
ASSQDRTNEQF
>TRBJ1-5|TRBV23-1|TRBD1
ASRQGNQPQH
>TRBJ2-3|TRBV5-4|TRBD1
ASSLGQGRADTQY
>TRBJ1-2|TRBV5-4|-
ASSFEGGLGYT
>TRBJ2-2|TRBV18|-
ASSPLGLGETGELF
>TRBJ2-5|TRBV19|-
ASSLGHGVQETQY
>TRBJ1-2|TRBV6-5|-
ASSPRAGLRGYT
>TRBJ1-3|TRBV5-1|-
ASSLDQGPGNTIY
>TRBJ2-3|TRBV5-4|-
ASSLGAVTDTQY
>TRBJ2-5|TRBV11-2|-
ASSLDGWGETQY